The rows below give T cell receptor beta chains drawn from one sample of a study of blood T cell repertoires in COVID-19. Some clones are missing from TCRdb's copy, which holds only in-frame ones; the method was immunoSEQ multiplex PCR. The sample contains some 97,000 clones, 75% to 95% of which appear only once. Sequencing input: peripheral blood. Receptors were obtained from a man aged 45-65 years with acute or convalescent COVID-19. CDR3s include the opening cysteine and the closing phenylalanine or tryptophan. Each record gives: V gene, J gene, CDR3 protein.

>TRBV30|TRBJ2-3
CAWSHIAVNTDTQYF
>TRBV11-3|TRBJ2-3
CASSRGVAGGGTDTQYF
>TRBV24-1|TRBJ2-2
CATSDNSGRGTGELFF
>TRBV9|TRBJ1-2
CASRAPGQGTYGYTF
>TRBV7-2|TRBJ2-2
CASSLGPGASGRTGELFF
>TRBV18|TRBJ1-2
CASSPPFRDGYTF
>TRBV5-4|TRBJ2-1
CASSTGTSGRTNEQFF
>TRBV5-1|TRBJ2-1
CASSPMTGTSVPEKQFF
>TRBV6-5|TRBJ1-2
CASSYSTTRGRGYTF
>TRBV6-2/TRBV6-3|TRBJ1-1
CASSPPPTNTEAFF
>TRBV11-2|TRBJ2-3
CASSLGTSGSRTDTQYF
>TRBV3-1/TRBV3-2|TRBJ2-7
CASSTDGERREQYF
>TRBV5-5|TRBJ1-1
CASSSELVVRGTEAFF
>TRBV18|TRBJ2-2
CASSFLDGNTGELFF
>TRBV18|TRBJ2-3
CASSPTSGRDTQYF
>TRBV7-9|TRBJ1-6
CASSFSGPLGNSPLHF
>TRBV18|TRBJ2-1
CASSPRVGDEQFF
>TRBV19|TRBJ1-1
CASSIGQDTTARRRTEAFF
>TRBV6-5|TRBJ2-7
CASSSGQGREQYF
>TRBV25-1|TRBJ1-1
CASRGQTNTEAFF
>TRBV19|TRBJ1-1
CASSPGGTEAFF
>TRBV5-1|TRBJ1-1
CASSQAPAGANTEAFF
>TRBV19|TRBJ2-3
CASSSPRDRGVDTQYF
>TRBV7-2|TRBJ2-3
CASSLYSGSADTQYF
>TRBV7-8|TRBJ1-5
CASSLGHGNQPQHF
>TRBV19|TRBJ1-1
CASTIKLNTEAFF
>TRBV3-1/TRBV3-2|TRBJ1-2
CASSQGVHRGVGYTF
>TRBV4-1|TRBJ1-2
CASSQDEGQGFFYGYTF
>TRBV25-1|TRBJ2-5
CATFQETQYF
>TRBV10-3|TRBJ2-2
CAISVQGTATGELFF
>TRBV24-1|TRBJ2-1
CATSDNRGQGNEQFF
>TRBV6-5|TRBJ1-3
CASTLSAAGGNTIYF
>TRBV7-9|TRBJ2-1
CASSFSLRQGNNEQFF
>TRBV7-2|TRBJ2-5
CASSLDGLETQYF
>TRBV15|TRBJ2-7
CATSRLAASYEQYF
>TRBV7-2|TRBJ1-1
CASSQQGVDDTEAFF
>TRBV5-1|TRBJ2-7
CASSLQGAYEQYF
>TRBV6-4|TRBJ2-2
CASSDGQGIGTGELFF
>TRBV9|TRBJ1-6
CASSVARNSPLHF
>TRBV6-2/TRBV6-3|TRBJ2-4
CASSPSRFAKNIQYF
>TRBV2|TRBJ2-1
CASRKTYNEQFF
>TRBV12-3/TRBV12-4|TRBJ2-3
CASSTGGGTQYF
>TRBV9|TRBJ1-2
CASSVVGTGSGGYTF
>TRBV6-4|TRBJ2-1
CASSQEGSHEQFF
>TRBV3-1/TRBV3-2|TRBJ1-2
CASSQADRPWAHGYTF
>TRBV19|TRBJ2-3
CASGTLTDTQYF
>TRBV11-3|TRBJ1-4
CASSPTTGRELFF
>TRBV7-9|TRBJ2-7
CASSFGRGGVPYEQYF
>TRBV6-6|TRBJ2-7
CASSLQAGGPHEQYF
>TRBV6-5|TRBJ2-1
CASSRGLALSEQFF
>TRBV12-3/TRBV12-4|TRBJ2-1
CASRPSSYNEQFF
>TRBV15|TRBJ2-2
CATSRDLTGELFF